This T cell receptor beta chain was retrieved from a study of vaccination and CD4 T cells after COVID-19. Findings and limits, study-wide: Convalescent patients displayed spike mono-reactivity in 304 of 307 vaccine-specific clones.

Treatment given: approximately 9-day PBMC culture with coronavirus spike peptide pools or control peptides (ViraFEST assay). Germline assignment: CDR1 SGDLS and CDR2 YYNGEE. V trimming: 0 bases; J trimming: 9 bases; junction bases outside the gene matches: 14. The CDR3 extends over 17 amino acids. At the Johns Hopkins FTIC core, DNA taken from cultured CD4+ T cells was sequenced by way of the Oncomine TCR Beta short-read assay. Each CDR3 protein gets one entry after TCRdb re-called the PCR reads with MiXCR. The table records roughly 3,900 distinct CDR3 sequences, approximately 20% of them present only once. Comment on this clonotype: Its antigen remains unknown.

This TCR derives from a human donor who had recovered from COVID-19. Sequenced input: CD4+ T cells from blood, cultured in vitro. The gene calls are TRBV9 and TRBJ2-1, with 8 bases fitting TRBD2. The CDR3 DNA sequence: TGTGCCAGCAGCGTAGTGGATAGCGGGGTCAACGGTCCTGAGCAGTTCTTC. It encodes CASSVVDSGVNGPEQFF.